This paragraph reports one T cell receptor (beta chain). What it recognizes is unknown. This entry belongs to a study of cytomegalovirus exposure and HLA in healthy donors. Study-wide results and limits: When analyzed later, a missense DCLRE1C variant was found to be linked to TCR beta V- and J-gene trimming.

With 6 bases removed from V and 1 base from J, the gap between germline ends came to 15 bases. The germline V gene encodes CDR1 SNHLY and CDR2 FYNNEI. The CDR3 loop spans 15 amino acids. The PCR made use of 60 Vbeta and 13 Jbeta primers. This table comes from immunoSEQ multiplex PCR, and its TCRdb copy is limited to in-frame clones, with some not included. The table records around 100,000 clones, 65% to 75% of them present only once. The sequence was collected from a woman aged 18 to 35 in good health and CMV-seropositive. This chain links TRBV2 with TRBJ1-1; D may be TRBD1 (5 bases). Sequencing was done on a sample of PBMCs. The CDR3 protein is CASSRTGGTNTEAFF. CDR3 DNA sequence: TGTGCCAGCAGCAGAACCGGGGGAACGAACACTGAAGCTTTCTTT. Variable domain in full (rest from reference TRBV2 and TRBJ1-1): EPEVTQTPSHQVTQMGQEVILRCVPISNHLYFYWYRQILGQKVEFLVSFYNNEISEKSEIFDDQFSVERPDGSNFTLKIRSTKLEDSAMYFCASSRTGGTNTEAFFGQGTRLTVV.